Listed here is a single TCR beta chain. These data are taken from a study of technical replicates of blood from a few donors. Sequenced by immunoSEQ multiplex PCR; TCRdb stores in-frame clones only, minus some. The profile shows 75,000 to 100,000 clones, just under 95% of them singletons. CDR1 and CDR2 (germline): MGHRA, YSYEKL. Trimming removed 1 base from V and 3 bases from J; junction bases left unmatched: 11. The CDR3 has 17 amino acids. The rearrangement uses TRBV4-1 and TRBJ2-5; 7 bases are a match to TRBD2. Sequencing was done on a sample of T cells isolated from PBMCs. The source is a human donor in good health. DNA for the CDR3: TGCGCCAGCAGCCAAGTCCTTTTGTTGAGCGGGGAAGAGACCCAGTACTTC. Translating gives CASSQVLLLSGEETQYF.